These T cell receptor beta chains were read from a single sample in a study of cytomegalovirus exposure and HLA in healthy donors. Repertoires were generated with immunoSEQ multiplex PCR, while TCRdb's copy carries only in-frame clones and drops some. Here the sample spans under 150,000 clones, approximately 80% being singletons. Material for sequencing was PBMCs. These TCRs come from a male donor in good health and CMV-seronegative. CDR3s include the opening cysteine and the closing phenylalanine or tryptophan. A D gene is named only where the DNA matches it firmly. Clone size, where shown, is once, few, many, or a class for clones that have expanded.

clone_size	v_call	cdr3_length	j_call	d_call	cdr3_aa	cdr3_nt
.	TRBV7-2	12	TRBJ2-2	.	CASSLSVGELFF	TGTGCCAGCAGCTTATCCGTCGGGGAGCTGTTTTTT
.	TRBV7-3	14	TRBJ2-7	.	CASSSTGGGDEQYF	TGTGCCAGCAGCTCGACAGGAGGTGGCGACGAGCAGTACTTC
.	TRBV4-1	14	TRBJ1-2	TRBD1	CASSPGDRVDGYTF	TGCGCCAGCAGCCCCGGGGACAGGGTGGATGGCTACACCTTC
.	TRBV7-2	14	TRBJ1-1	.	CASSLVTGTTEAFF	TGTGCCAGCAGCCTTGTGACAGGCACCACTGAAGCTTTCTTT
.	TRBV25-1	12	TRBJ1-1	.	CASSESNTEAFF	TGTGCCAGCAGTGAATCTAACACTGAAGCTTTCTTT
.	TRBV6-5	14	TRBJ1-2	.	CASSYSGPREGYTF	TGTGCCAGCAGTTACTCGGGCCCGCGTGAGGGCTACACCTTC
few	TRBV27	15	TRBJ2-3	TRBD1	CASSSQGAHTDTQYF	TGTGCCAGCAGTTCCCAGGGGGCCCACACAGATACGCAGTATTTT
.	TRBV5-1	12	TRBJ2-7	TRBD1	CASSSQGDEQYF	TGCGCCAGCAGCTCCCAGGGGGACGAGCAGTACTTC
.	TRBV4-1	17	TRBJ1-1	.	CASSQDRRTPMNTEAFF	TGCGCCAGCAGCCAAGATCGTCGGACACCCATGAACACTGAAGCTTTCTTT
.	TRBV5-1	16	TRBJ2-2	TRBD1	CASSFDGQGLSGELFF	TGCGCCAGCAGCTTTGACGGACAGGGGTTGTCCGGGGAGCTGTTTTTT
.	TRBV10-2	14	TRBJ1-6	.	CASSTTPFGSPLHF	TGCGCCAGCAGTACGACACCTTTTGGTTCACCCCTCCACTTT
.	TRBV30	12	TRBJ2-7	.	CAWSVEAYEQYF	TGTGCCTGGAGTGTCGAGGCGTACGAGCAGTACTTC
.	TRBV5-4	13	TRBJ1-2	.	CASSLTGLGGYTF	TGTGCCAGCAGCTTAACAGGGTTGGGGGGCTACACCTTC
.	TRBV25-1	13	TRBJ1-2	TRBD1	CASSLTGGYGYTF	TGTGCCAGCAGTCTAACAGGGGGCTATGGCTACACCTTC
once	TRBV14	17	TRBJ2-3	TRBD1	CASSPRDRVVYKDTQYF	TGTGCCAGCAGCCCCAGAGACAGGGTTGTGTATAAGGATACGCAGTATTTT
.	TRBV19	16	TRBJ2-4	.	CASSPTALLAKNIQYF	TGTGCCAGTAGCCCGACAGCCCTCCTAGCCAAAAACATTCAGTACTTC
.	TRBV7-3	15	TRBJ2-1	.	CASSSRGRGYNEQFF	TGTGCCAGCAGCTCCAGGGGTCGAGGGTACAATGAGCAGTTCTTC
once	TRBV28	15	TRBJ1-4	TRBD1	CASSIAGTGEEKLFF	TGTGCCAGCAGTATCGCCGGGACAGGGGAGGAAAAACTGTTTTTT
.	TRBV13	19	TRBJ2-1	TRBD1	CASSLEGGTGFDSYNEQFF	TGTGCCAGCAGCTTAGAAGGCGGGACAGGGTTTGACTCCTACAATGAGCAGTTCTTC
.	TRBV5-8	17	TRBJ1-6	TRBD1	CASSPAQKDRFNSPLHF	TGTGCCAGCAGCCCCGCCCAAAAGGACAGGTTTAATTCACCCCTCCACTTT
.	TRBV6-6	15	TRBJ1-6	.	CASSPPGRGSSPLHF	TGTGCCAGCAGTCCCCCAGGAAGGGGGAGTTCACCCCTCCACTTT
.	TRBV6-5	14	TRBJ2-3	.	CASSPIGEPDTQYF	TGTGCCAGCAGTCCTATCGGAGAGCCAGATACGCAGTATTTT
.	TRBV30	14	TRBJ2-6	.	CAWSIVSGANVLTF	TGTGCCTGGAGTATAGTCTCTGGGGCCAACGTCCTGACTTTC
.	TRBV5-1	14	TRBJ2-1	TRBD1	CASGRGQGNNEQFF	TGCGCCAGCGGGCGCGGACAGGGAAACAATGAGCAGTTCTTC
.	TRBV28	16	TRBJ1-1	.	CASSFFVSSGYTEAFF	TGTGCCAGCAGTTTCTTTGTTTCGAGCGGATACACTGAAGCTTTCTTT
.	TRBV5-4	15	TRBJ2-2	.	CASSLQTGNTGELFF	TGTGCCAGCAGCTTGCAGACAGGGAACACCGGGGAGCTGTTTTTT
.	TRBV18	16	TRBJ1-4	TRBD1	CASSPRGTDSNEKLFF	TGTGCCAGCTCACCGAGGGGGACAGACTCTAATGAAAAACTGTTTTTT
.	TRBV4-3	17	TRBJ2-3	TRBD2	CASSQDRAGGPADTQYF	TGCGCCAGCAGCCAAGATAGGGCGGGGGGGCCGGCAGATACGCAGTATTTT
once	TRBV7-8	14	TRBJ2-3	.	CASSSWGRTDTQYF	TGTGCCAGCAGCTCGTGGGGGCGGACAGATACGCAGTATTTT
.	TRBV6-6	13	TRBJ1-6	TRBD1	CASLRDRGTPLHF	TGTGCCAGCCTAAGGGACAGGGGCACACCCCTCCACTTT
.	TRBV7-2	18	TRBJ2-1	TRBD2	CASSPLGGLAGGYNEQFF	TGTGCCAGCAGCCCGCTAGGGGGACTAGCGGGGGGTTACAATGAGCAGTTCTTC